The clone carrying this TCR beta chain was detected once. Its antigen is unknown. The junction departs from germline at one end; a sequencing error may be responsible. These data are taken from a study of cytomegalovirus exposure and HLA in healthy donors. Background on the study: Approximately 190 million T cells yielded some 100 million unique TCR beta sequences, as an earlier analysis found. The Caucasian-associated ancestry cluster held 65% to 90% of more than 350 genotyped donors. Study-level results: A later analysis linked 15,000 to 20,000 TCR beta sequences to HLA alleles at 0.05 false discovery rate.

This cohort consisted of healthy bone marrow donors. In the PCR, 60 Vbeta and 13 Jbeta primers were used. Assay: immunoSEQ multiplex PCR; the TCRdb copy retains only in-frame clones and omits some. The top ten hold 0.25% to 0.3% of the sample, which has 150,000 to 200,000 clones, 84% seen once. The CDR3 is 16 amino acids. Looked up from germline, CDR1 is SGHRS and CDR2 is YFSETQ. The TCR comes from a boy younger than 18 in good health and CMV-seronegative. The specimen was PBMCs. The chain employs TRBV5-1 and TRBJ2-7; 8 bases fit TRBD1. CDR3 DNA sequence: TGCGCCAGCAGCCCCGTCGCCGGGACAGGAGCCTACGATCAGTACTTC. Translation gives CASSPVAGTGAYDQYF.